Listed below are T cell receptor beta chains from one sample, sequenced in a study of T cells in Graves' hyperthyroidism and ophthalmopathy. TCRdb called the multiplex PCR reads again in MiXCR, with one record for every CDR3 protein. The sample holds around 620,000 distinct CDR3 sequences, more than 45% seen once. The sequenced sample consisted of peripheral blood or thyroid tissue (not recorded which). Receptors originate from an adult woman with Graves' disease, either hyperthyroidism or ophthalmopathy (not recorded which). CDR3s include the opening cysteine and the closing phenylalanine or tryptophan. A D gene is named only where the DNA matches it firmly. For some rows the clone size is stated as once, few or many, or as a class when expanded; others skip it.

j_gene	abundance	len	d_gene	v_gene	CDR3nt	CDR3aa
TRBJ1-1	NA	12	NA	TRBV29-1	TGCAGCATTCGGGAGCCGAACACTGAAGCTTTCTTT	CSIREPNTEAFF
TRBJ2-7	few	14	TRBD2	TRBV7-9	TGTGCCAGCAGCCTGGGAGCGGGAGTGTACGAGCAGTACTTC	CASSLGAGVYEQYF
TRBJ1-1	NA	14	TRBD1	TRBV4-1	TGCGCCAGCCTTTCGGACAGGGTGGGCACTGAAGCTTTCTTT	CASLSDRVGTEAFF
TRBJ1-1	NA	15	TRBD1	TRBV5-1	TGCGCCAGCAGCACCACCAGGGGGCGTGACACTGAAGCTTTCTTT	CASSTTRGRDTEAFF
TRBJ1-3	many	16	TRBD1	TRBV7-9	TGTGCCAGCAGCTTAATCGGGACAGGGAACGGAAACACCATATATTTT	CASSLIGTGNGNTIYF
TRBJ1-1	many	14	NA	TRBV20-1	TGCAGTGCTAGAAGAGGACAGATTAACACTGAAGCTTTCTTT	CSARRGQINTEAFF
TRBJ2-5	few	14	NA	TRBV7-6	TGTGCCAGCAGCTTAGCGGGAGTGGATGAGACCCAGTACTTC	CASSLAGVDETQYF
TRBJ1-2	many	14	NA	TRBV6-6	TGTGCCAGCAGCCCGGGACGGGTGGACTATGGCTACACCTTC	CASSPGRVDYGYTF
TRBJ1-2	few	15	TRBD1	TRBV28	TGTGCCAGCAGACCCAACCGGGCAGGGGGCGGTGGCTACACCTTC	CASRPNRAGGGGYTF
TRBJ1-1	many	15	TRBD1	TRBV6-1	TGTGCCAGCAGTGAAGACGACAGGGTCGTAACTGAAGCTTTCTTT	CASSEDDRVVTEAFF
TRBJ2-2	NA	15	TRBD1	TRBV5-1	TGCGCCAGCAGCCCCGGGACAGGGGGCGCTGGGGAGCTGTTTTTT	CASSPGTGGAGELFF
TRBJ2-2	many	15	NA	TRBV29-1	TGCAGCGTTGAAGACACAGGGTCAAACACCGGGGAGCTGTTTTTT	CSVEDTGSNTGELFF
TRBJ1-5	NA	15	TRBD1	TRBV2	TGTGCCAGCAGTCCCGGGACAGGGGGACGACAGCCCCAGCATTTT	CASSPGTGGRQPQHF
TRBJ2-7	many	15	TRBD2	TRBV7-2	TGTGCCAGCAGCTTACTAGCGGGAGGCTGGTCCGAGCAGTACTTC	CASSLLAGGWSEQYF
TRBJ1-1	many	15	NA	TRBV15	TGTGCCACCAGCAGATTTCGGGGCCCGGGAACTGAAGCTTTCTTT	CATSRFRGPGTEAFF
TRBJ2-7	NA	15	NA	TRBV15	TGTGCCACCAGCAGAGATATAGGGTCTAGCCGCGAGCAGTACTTC	CATSRDIGSSREQYF
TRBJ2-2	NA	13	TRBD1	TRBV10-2	TGCGCCAGCAGAACAGGGGCAGCCGGGGAGCTGTTTTTT	CASRTGAAGELFF
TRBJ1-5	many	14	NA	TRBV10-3	TGTGCCATCAGTCCAGGGACCGAGGGTCAGCCCCAACATTTT	CAISPGTEGQPQHF
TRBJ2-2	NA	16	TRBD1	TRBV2	TGTGCCAGCAGTCCACGGACAGGCCTAAGACCCGGGGAGCTGCTTTTT	CASSPRTGLRPGELLF
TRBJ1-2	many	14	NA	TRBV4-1	TGCGCCAGCAGCCGGACAGCACCGAACTATGGCTACACCTTC	CASSRTAPNYGYTF
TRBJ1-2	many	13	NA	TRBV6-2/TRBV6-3	TGTGCCAGCGCATTAGGCTCTAACTATGGCTACACCTTC	CASALGSNYGYTF
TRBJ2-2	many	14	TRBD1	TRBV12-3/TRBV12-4	TGTGCCAGCCAGGGGGACGGGAACACCGGGGAGCTGTTTTTT	CASQGDGNTGELFF
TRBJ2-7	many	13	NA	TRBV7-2	TGTGCCAGCACTTCCCCAACGAGTTACGAGCAGTACTTC	CASTSPTSYEQYF
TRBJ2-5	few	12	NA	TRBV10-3	TGTGCCAGCAGTTTTCTCCAAGAGACCCAGTACTTC	CASSFLQETQYF
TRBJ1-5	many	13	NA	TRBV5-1	TGCGCCAGCAGCAAGGACAGAAATCAGCCCCAGCATTTT	CASSKDRNQPQHF
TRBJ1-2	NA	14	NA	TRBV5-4	TGTGCCAGCAGCTTGGATCTGGGCGGAGATGGCTACACCTTC	CASSLDLGGDGYTF
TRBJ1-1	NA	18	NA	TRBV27	TGTGCCAGCAGTTTGCCCCCGGGCTCACCCGGTACGGACACTGAAGCTTTCTTT	CASSLPPGSPGTDTEAFF
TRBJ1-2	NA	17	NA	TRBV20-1	TGCAGTGCTCGGCGCACAGGCTCGTCGGCCATCACATATGGCTACACCTTC	CSARRTGSSAITYGYTF
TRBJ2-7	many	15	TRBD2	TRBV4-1	TGCGCCAGCAGCCAAGTCCCTAGCGGAACCTACGAGCAGTACTTC	CASSQVPSGTYEQYF
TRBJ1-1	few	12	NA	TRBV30	TGTGCCTGGAGTCTAACGGCCGCTGAAGCTTTCTTT	CAWSLTAAEAFF
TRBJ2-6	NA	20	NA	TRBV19	TGTGCCACCCAGTCTCGGGGAGGTAGAAGGGGGTACTCTGGGGCCAACGTCCTGACTTTC	CATQSRGGRRGYSGANVLTF
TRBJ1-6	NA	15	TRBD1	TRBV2	TGTGCCAGCAGTTCCGGGACAGGGGGCTCTTCACCCCTCCACTTT	CASSSGTGGSSPLHF
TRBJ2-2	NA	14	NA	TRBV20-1	TGCAGTGCAAGGGGCCTAGTAGACACCGGGGAGCTGTTTTTT	CSARGLVDTGELFF
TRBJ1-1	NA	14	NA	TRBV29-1	TGCAGCGTTGGGCGGGGGGGGATGAACACTGAAGCTTTCTTT	CSVGRGGMNTEAFF
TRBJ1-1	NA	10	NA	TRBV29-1	TGCAGCGACCGAGGCACGGAAGCTTTCTTT	CSDRGTEAFF
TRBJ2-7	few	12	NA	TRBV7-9	TGTGCCAGCAGCTTAAGGCAGTACGAGCAGTACTTC	CASSLRQYEQYF
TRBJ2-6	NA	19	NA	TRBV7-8	TGTGCCAGCAGCTCAACGAAACAGGGTTGGAACTATGGGGCCAACGTCCTGACTTTC	CASSSTKQGWNYGANVLTF
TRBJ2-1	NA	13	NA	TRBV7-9	TGTGCCAGCAGCCCGCAGGCTGGGAATGAGCAGTTCTTC	CASSPQAGNEQFF
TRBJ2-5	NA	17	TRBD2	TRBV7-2	TGTGCCAGCAGCCAAGGCCAGCGGGGGGGGGTATCGGAGACCCAGTACTTC	CASSQGQRGGVSETQYF
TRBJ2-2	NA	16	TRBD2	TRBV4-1	TGTGCCAGCAGCCCCCCACAAACTAGCGGGAGAATCTCGCTGTTTTTT	CASSPPQTSGRISLFF
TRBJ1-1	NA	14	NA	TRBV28	TGTGCCAGCATGCCCCCGGGGACAAACACTGAAGCTTTCTTT	CASMPPGTNTEAFF
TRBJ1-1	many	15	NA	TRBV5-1	TGCGCCAGCAGCTCGGGGATTAATTCGAACACTGAAGCTTTCTTT	CASSSGINSNTEAFF
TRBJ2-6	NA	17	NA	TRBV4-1	TGCGCCAGCAGCCCAGAGCGTTCAGTCGCTGGGGCCAACGTCCTGACTTTC	CASSPERSVAGANVLTF
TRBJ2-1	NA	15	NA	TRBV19	TGTGCCAGTAGTCCTTGGACAGGGAGGGACAATGAGCAGTTCTTC	CASSPWTGRDNEQFF
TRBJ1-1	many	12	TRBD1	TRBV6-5	TGTGCCAGCAGCCCAGGGACAGTTGAAGCTTTCTTT	CASSPGTVEAFF
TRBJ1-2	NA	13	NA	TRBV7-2	TGCGCCAGCAGCATAGCGGGGGGCTACGACTACACCTTC	CASSIAGGYDYTF
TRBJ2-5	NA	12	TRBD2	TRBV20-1	TGCAGTGCTCTTGTCGGGAGGGAGACCCAGTACTTC	CSALVGRETQYF
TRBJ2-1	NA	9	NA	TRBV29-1	TGCAGCGTTGGAAGGGAACAGTTCTTC	CSVGREQFF
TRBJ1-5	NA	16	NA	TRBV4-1	TGCGCCAGCAGCCAAGATGGGTACCCAGGGAACCAGCCCCAGCATTTT	CASSQDGYPGNQPQHF
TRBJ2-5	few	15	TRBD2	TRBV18	TGTGCCAGCTCACCAAAGACTAGCGGCCAAGAGACCCAGTACTTC	CASSPKTSGQETQYF
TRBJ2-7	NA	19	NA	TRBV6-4	TGTGCCAGCGAAGACAAGAGTAGCGGATCCCGGGACGGGTCCTACGAGCAGTACTTC	CASEDKSSGSRDGSYEQYF
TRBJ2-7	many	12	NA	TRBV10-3	TGTGCCATTAGCGGAAACTCCTACGAGCAGTACTTC	CAISGNSYEQYF
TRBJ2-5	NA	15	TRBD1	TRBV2	TGTGCCAGCAGTTACCCTACAGGGGGAAGGGAGACCCAGAACTTC	CASSYPTGGRETQNF
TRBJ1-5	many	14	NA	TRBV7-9	TGTGCCAGCAGCTCTGAAAATAGCAATCAGCCCCAGCATTTT	CASSSENSNQPQHF
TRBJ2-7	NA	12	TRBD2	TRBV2	TGTGCCAGCGGCCGGGACTACTACGAGAAGTACTTC	CASGRDYYEKYF